This T cell receptor (beta chain) stems from a study of CD8+CD57+ T cells in acquired aplastic anemia. On the study more broadly: Sorted CD4+ and CD8+ cells gave a mean 3.2 ug DNA, range 0.2 to 27.4 ug.

Trimming removed 7 bases at V and 5 bases at J, with 11 bases between. This CDR3 has 13 residues. Ten or more counts support this clonotype. Genomic DNA acted as the template from which TCR beta VDJ combination and CDR3 sequence profiling were carried out. TCRdb reprocessed the reads via MiXCR and lists one record per CDR3 protein. The sample contains approximately 170,000 distinct CDR3 sequences, approximately 50% of which appear only once. The chain recombines TRBV12-3 or TRBV12-4 with TRBJ2-2; D gene ambiguous. The sequenced material came from sorted CD4+, CD8+, or CD8+CD57+ T cells (not recorded which) from PBMCs. This receptor was taken from a human donor in good health, serving as a control. CDR3 sequence reads: CASNPIGTGELFF. CDR3 bases: TGTGCCAGCAATCCGATTGGAACCGGGGAGCTGTTTTTT.